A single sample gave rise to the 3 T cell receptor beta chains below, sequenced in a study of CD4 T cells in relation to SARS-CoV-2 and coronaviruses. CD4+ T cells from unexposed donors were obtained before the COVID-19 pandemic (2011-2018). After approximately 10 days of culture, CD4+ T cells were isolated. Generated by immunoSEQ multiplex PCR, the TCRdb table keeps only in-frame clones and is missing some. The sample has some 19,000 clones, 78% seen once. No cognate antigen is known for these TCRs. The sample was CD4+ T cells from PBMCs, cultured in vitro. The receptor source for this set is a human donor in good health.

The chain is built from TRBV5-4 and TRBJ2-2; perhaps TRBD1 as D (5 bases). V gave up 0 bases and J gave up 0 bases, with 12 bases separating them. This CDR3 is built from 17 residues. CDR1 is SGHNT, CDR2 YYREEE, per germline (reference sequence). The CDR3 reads CASSLAWGPTNTGELFF. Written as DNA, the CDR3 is TGTGCCAGCAGCTTGGCCTGGGGCCCAACGAACACCGGGGAGCTGTTTTTT. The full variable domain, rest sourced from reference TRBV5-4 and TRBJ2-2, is ETGVTQSPTHLIKTRGQQVTLRCSSQSGHNTVSWYQQALGQGPQFIFQYYREEENGRGNFPPRFSGLQFPNYSSELNVNALELDDSALYLCASSLAWGPTNTGELFFGEGSRLTVL.

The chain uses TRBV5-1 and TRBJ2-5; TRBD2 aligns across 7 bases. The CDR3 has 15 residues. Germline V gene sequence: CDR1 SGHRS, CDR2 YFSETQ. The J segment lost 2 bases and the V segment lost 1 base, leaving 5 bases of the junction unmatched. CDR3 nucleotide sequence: TGCGCCAGCAGCTTGTCTGCTAGCGGTCAAGAGACCCAGTACTTC. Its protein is CASSLSASGQETQYF.

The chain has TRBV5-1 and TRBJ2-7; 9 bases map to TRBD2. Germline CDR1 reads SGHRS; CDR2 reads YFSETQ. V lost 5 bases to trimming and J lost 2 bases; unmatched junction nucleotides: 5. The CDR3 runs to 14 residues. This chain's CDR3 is CASSEAGGPYEQYF. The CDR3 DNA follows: TGCGCCAGCAGTGAGGCGGGAGGGCCCTACGAGCAGTACTTC.